This T cell receptor (beta chain) was sequenced for a study of blood T cell repertoires in COVID-19. Overall study: The study drew acute and convalescent COVID-19 samples from the United States, Italy and Spain. In each case, the material was cDNA or gDNA derived from T cells, B-cell-depleted T cells, or PBMCs.

The CDR3 length is 16 residues. V shed 4 bases and J 4 bases; nucleotides not matched to a gene: 10. The germline V gene has CDR1 MNHEY and CDR2 SVGAGI. Original processing notes: From reference gene primer amplification, estimates of nucleated cell counts were derived. TCRdb keeps only in-frame clones here, not all; method: immunoSEQ multiplex PCR. The V and J calls and clone size come from that table; D and trimming were worked out from the DNA. The table has 200,000 to 250,000 clones, 70% to 90% seen once. Sequenced sample: peripheral blood. The chain joins TRBV6-5 to TRBJ2-5, with 9 bases matching TRBD2. This sequence was found in a middle-aged man who had recovered from COVID-19. The CDR3 is CASSLGSGSRGETQYF. The CDR3 region has the DNA TGTGCCAGCAGTTTGGGTAGCGGGAGCCGTGGAGAGACCCAGTACTTC.